This TCR beta chain appears in the sequencing data of a study of breast tumors, draining lymph nodes, adjacent tissues. MiXCR, applied by TCRdb to the multiplex PCR reads, yields one record per CDR3 protein. The table lists about 170,000 distinct CDR3 sequences, around a third of them singletons. This clonotype was counted ten times or more. As yet, its antigen is unknown. Germline CDR1 and CDR2: SGDLS and YYNGEE. The V end was cut by 0 bases, the J end by 4 bases, with 10 bases between. This CDR3 spans 15 amino acids. General study findings and limits: Findings are consistent with lymph node origin and intratumoral expansion of most tumor T cells.

Axillary draining lymph nodes of breast cancer patients supplied the node samples. Sequencing was performed on axillary lymph node tissue. The origin of this receptor is a female donor with breast cancer. Some clones in this sample may be carry-over from other donors' samples. The V and J genes are TRBV9 and TRBJ2-2; D gene uncertain. The CDR3 DNA follows: TGTGCCAGCAGCGTAGGGGTGCAGCCCACCGGGGAGCTGTTTTTT. This encodes CASSVGVQPTGELFF. Together with reference TRBV9 and TRBJ2-2, the CDR3 gives the full variable domain: DSGVTQTPKHLITATGQRVTLRCSPRSGDLSVYWYQQSLDQGLQFLIQYYNGEERAKGNILERFSAQQFPDLHSELNLSSLELGDSALYFCASSVGVQPTGELFFGEGSRLTVL.